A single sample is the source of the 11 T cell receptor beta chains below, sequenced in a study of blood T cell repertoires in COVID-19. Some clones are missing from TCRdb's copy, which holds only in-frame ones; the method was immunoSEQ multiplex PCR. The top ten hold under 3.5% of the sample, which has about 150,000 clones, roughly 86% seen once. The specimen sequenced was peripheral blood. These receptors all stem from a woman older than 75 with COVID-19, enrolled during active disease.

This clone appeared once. CDR3 sequence reads: CASSPPGVREQYF. As DNA, the CDR3 is TGTGCCAGCTCACCACCAGGGGTTAGGGAGCAGTACTTC. The chain recombines TRBV18 with TRBJ2-7; D is perhaps TRBD1 (5 bases). CDR3 size: 13 residues. V dropped 0 bases and J dropped 7 bases, with 10 bases sitting between them. Germline-derived CDR1 and CDR2 are KGHSH and LQKENI.

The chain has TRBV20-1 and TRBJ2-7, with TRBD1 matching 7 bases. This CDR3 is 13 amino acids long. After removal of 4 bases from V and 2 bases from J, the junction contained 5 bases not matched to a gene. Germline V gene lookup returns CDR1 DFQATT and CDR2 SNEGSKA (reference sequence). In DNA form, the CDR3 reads TGCAGTGCTATTGACAGGGCCCCCTACGAGCAGTACTTC. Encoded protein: CSAIDRAPYEQYF.

The CDR3 nucleotides are TGTGCCAGCAGCGTAGTAGCGGGAGGTTGGGAGACCCAGTACTTC. This sequence encodes CASSVVAGGWETQYF. The rearrangement uses TRBV9 and TRBJ2-5; 10 nucleotides align to TRBD2. Looked up from germline, CDR1 is SGDLS and CDR2 is YYNGEE. The CDR3 sequence is 15 residues long. Unmatched junction bases numbered 4, after V lost 0 bases and J lost 5 bases.

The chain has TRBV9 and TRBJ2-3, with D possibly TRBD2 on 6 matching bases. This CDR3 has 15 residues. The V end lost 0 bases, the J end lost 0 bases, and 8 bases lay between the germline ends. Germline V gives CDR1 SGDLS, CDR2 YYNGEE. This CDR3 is CASSVAAGSTDTQYF. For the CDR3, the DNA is TGTGCCAGCAGCGTAGCGGCGGGGAGCACAGATACGCAGTATTTT.

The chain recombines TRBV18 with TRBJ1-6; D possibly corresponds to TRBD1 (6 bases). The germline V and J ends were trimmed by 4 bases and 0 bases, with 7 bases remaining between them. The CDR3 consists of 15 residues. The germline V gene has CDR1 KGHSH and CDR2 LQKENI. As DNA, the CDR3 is TGTGCCAGCTCACAAGGGGGCTCCTATAATTCACCCCTCCACTTT. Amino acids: CASSQGGSYNSPLHF.

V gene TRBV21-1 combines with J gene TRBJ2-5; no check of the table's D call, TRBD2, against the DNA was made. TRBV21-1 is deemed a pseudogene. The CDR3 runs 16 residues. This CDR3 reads CASSKVLAEDQETQYF. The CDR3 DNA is TGTGCCAGCAGCAAAGTACTAGCGGAAGACCAAGAGACCCAGTACTTC.

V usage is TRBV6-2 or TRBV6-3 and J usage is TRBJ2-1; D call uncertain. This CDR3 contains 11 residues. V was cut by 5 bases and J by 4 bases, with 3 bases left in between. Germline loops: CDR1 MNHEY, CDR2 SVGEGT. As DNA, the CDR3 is TGTGCCAGCAGTCGGTACAATGAGCAGTTCTTC. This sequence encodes CASSRYNEQFF.

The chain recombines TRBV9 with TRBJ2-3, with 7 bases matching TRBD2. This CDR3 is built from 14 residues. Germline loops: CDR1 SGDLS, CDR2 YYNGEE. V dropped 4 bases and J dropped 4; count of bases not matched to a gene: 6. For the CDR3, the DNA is TGTGCCAGCAGCTTGGGAGGGTGGGCAGATACGCAGTATTTT. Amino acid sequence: CASSLGGWADTQYF.

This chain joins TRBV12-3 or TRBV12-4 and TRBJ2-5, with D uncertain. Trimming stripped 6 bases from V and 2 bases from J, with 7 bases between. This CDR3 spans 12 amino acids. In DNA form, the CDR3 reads TGTGCCAGCAGCCTGAGGCAAGAGACCCAGTACTTC. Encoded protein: CASSLRQETQYF.

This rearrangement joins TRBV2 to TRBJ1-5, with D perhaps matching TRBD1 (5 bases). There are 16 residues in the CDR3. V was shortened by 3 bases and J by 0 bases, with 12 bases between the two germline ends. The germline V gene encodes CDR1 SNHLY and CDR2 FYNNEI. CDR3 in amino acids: CASSDTGFYSNQPQHF. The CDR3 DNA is TGTGCCAGCAGTGACACAGGATTTTATAGCAATCAGCCCCAGCATTTT.

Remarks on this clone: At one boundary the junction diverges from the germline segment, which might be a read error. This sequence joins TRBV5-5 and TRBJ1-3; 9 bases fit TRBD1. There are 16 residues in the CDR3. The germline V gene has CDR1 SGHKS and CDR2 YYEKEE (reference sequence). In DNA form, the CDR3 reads TGTGCCAGCAGGTTGGGGGACAGGGCTCTTGGAAACACCATATATTTT. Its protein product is CASRLGDRALGNTIYF.